These T cell receptor beta chains were read from a single sample in a study of siplizumab effects on memory and regulatory T cells. Only in-frame clones appear in the TCRdb table, and some are missing; sequencing was by immunoSEQ multiplex PCR. The sample shows roughly 40,000 clones, 89% of them seen only once. The sequenced sample was naive CD4+ T cells sorted from blood. These receptors came from a human donor in good health. Both conserved end residues are part of each CDR3. A D gene is named only where the DNA matches it firmly. Some rows have no size entry. The others give once, few or many, or a class for an expanded clone.

- TRBJ1-5 TRBV27 TRBD1 CASSSGQGGQPQHF TGTGCCAGCAGTTCTGGACAGGGGGGTCAGCCCCAGCATTTT
- TRBJ2-5 TRBV4-1 - CASSHFWGRAETQYF TGCGCCAGCAGCCATTTTTGGGGTCGCGCGGAGACCCAGTACTTC
- TRBJ1-4 TRBV6-5 - CASRPLYDEKLFF TGTGCCAGCAGACCTCTGTACGATGAAAAACTGTTTTTT
- TRBJ1-5 TRBV2 - CASRGGGVGQPQHF TGTGCCAGCAGGGGAGGGGGGGTAGGTCAGCCCCAGCATTTT
- TRBJ1-3 TRBV4-1 - CASSLQAGGSGNTIYF TGCGCCAGCAGCCTCCAGGCGGGGGGATCTGGAAACACCATATATTTT
- TRBJ2-3 TRBV10-3 TRBD2 CAIRKTSGAADTQYF TGTGCCATCAGGAAGACTAGCGGGGCGGCAGATACGCAGTATTTT
- TRBJ1-1 TRBV5-6 - CASSLGTATEAFF TGTGCCAGCAGCTTGGGGACAGCGACTGAAGCTTTCTTT
- TRBJ2-7 TRBV2 TRBD2 CASRSGGFTYEQYF TGTGCCAGCAGGAGCGGGGGCTTTACCTACGAGCAGTACTTC
- TRBJ2-7 TRBV11-2 TRBD2 CASRDFRLAGGAYEQYF TGTGCCAGCAGAGATTTCCGACTAGCGGGGGGTGCCTACGAGCAGTACTTC
once TRBJ2-1 TRBV7-2 TRBD2 CASSLLAGTPGEQFF TGTGCCAGCAGCCTACTAGCGGGTACCCCCGGTGAGCAGTTCTTC
- TRBJ1-5 TRBV6-1 TRBD1 CASSAKQGRLYNQPQHF TGTGCCAGCAGTGCTAAACAGGGGCGCCTTTACAATCAGCCCCAGCATTTT
- TRBJ2-1 TRBV9 - CASSAPTLSSYNEQFF TGTGCCAGCAGCGCCCCGACCCTGAGCTCCTACAATGAGCAGTTCTTC
- TRBJ2-4 TRBV27 TRBD2 CASSDGRGGGNIQYF TGTGCCAGCAGCGATGGGAGGGGCGGGGGAAACATTCAGTACTTC
few TRBJ1-2 TRBV6-1 - CATDPRAAPLYGYTF TGTGCCACCGACCCCCGGGCCGCACCTCTCTATGGCTACACCTTC
- TRBJ2-5 TRBV2 - CASSSGERKTQYF TGTGCCAGCAGTTCAGGGGAGAGGAAGACCCAGTACTTC
- TRBJ2-2 TRBV18 - CASSPARVQAGELFF TGTGCCAGCTCACCAGCCCGGGTGCAAGCCGGGGAGCTGTTTTTT
- TRBJ2-7 TRBV6-6 - CASSYPQGNTYEQYF TGTGCCAGCAGTTACCCCCAGGGCAACACCTACGAGCAGTACTTC
- TRBJ2-5 TRBV6-5 - CASARGQETQYF TGTGCCAGCGCCCGGGGTCAAGAGACCCAGTACTTC
- TRBJ1-3 TRBV11-1 - CASSDRWMADSGNTIYF TGTGCCAGCAGCGACCGGTGGATGGCGGACTCTGGAAACACCATATATTTT